This TCR beta chain was identified in a study of PD-1 blockade in classical Hodgkin lymphoma. Method: immunoSEQ multiplex PCR; TCRdb's copy keeps in-frame clones and lacks some. The table lists 75,000 to 100,000 clones, roughly 88% of them singletons. This clone was recorded once. The CDR3 extends over 18 amino acids. The V gene's germline CDR1 is MDHEN and CDR2 SYDVKM. The V and J ends lost 4 bases and 4 bases, in that order; junction bases with no gene match: 14. Every one of the patients relapsed after autologous stem cell transplantation (brentuximab vedotin exposure was variable). J is TRBJ2-5 and V is TRBV28, with 11 bases matching TRBD2. The clonotype originates from a human donor with classical Hodgkin lymphoma. The specimen comprised peripheral blood mononuclear cells (PBMCs), sampled at baseline. The CDR3 DNA sequence: TGTGCCAGCAGTTCCAGCACTAGCGGGAGAATTTATGGAGAGACCCAGTACTTC. This gives the protein CASSSSTSGRIYGETQYF.